The 21 T cell receptor beta chains given below trace back to one sample, sequenced in a study of beta chain features in type 1 diabetes. These receptors are not linked to any known antigen. The investigators reverse transcribed all of the isolated RNA, so they sequenced expressed TCRB transcripts. The assay was immunoSEQ multiplex PCR, and TCRdb's table has in-frame clones only and misses some. The data contain about 660,000 clones, around 15% of them singletons. Study findings and constraints: Moderate but significant shortening of TCRB CDR3s was recorded in all four CD4+ subsets from Type 1 diabetes patients.

The specimen was naive CD4+ T cells from blood. These receptors all stem from a man aged 18-30 years with type 1 diabetes.

This clone appeared a single time. The CDR3 protein is CASSLAHRVDGTEAFF. CDR3 DNA: TGCGCCAGCAGCTTAGCACACAGGGTTGACGGTACTGAAGCTTTCTTT. This chain links TRBV5-1 with TRBJ1-1; tentatively, D is TRBD1 (6 bases). Germline CDR1 reads SGHRS; CDR2 reads YFSETQ. The CDR3 extends over 16 amino acids. Trimming cost V 2 bases and J 5 bases, with 19 bases left between them.

The chain uses TRBV9 and TRBJ2-4; 12 bases align to TRBD2. V lost 4 bases and J lost 8; bases outside the gene matches: 10. The CDR3 length is 16 residues. Germline V gene lookup returns CDR1 SGDLS and CDR2 YYNGEE. CDR3 amino acids: CASSPGLAGSSHIQYF. For the CDR3, the DNA is TGTGCCAGCAGCCCGGGACTAGCGGGTTCCTCCCACATTCAGTACTTC.

This clone was found a few times. The genes are TRBV28 and TRBJ2-2; 12 nucleotides align to TRBD2. Germline values: CDR1 MDHEN, CDR2 SYDVKM. V gave up 2 bases and J gave up 5 bases; unmatched junction bases: 9. This CDR3 has 18 residues. The CDR3 region has the DNA TGTGCCAGCAGTTTAACTAGCGGGGGGTTCCCCGGTACCGGGGAGCTGTTTTTT. Translating it yields CASSLTSGGFPGTGELFF.

The V and J genes are TRBV18 and TRBJ1-2; 8 nucleotides agree with TRBD1. V was clipped by 1 base and J by 8 bases; unmatched bases: 3. Germline CDR1 and CDR2: KGHSH and LQKENI. The CDR3 is made up of 13 amino acids. The CDR3 sequence: CASSPRDRRGYTF. The CDR3 bases are TGTGCCAGCTCACCACGGGACAGGCGGGGCTACACCTTC. The variable domain in full, with the rest retrieved from reference TRBV18 and TRBJ1-2, is NAGVMQNPRHLVRRRGQEARLRCSPMKGHSHVYWYRQLPEEGLKFMVYLQKENIIDESGMPKERFSAEFPKEGPSILRIQQVVRGDSAAYFCASSPRDRRGYTFGSGTRLTVV.

This chain connects TRBV30 to TRBJ1-6, with 8 bases matching TRBD1. V was clipped by 3 bases and J by 9 bases; unmatched bases: 10. The CDR3 is 15 amino acids. Germline V gene data show CDR1 as GTSNPN and CDR2 as SVGIG (reference sequence). CDR3 amino acids: CAWSGRDRWGSPLHF. CDR3 nucleotides: TGTGCCTGGAGCGGCCGGGACAGGTGGGGTTCACCCCTCCACTTT.

This clone was observed a handful of times. The chain joins TRBV5-4 to TRBJ2-1, with 16 nucleotides matching TRBD2. V lost 3 bases and J lost 7; bases outside the gene matches: 7. CDR1 is SGHNT, CDR2 YYREEE, per germline (reference sequence). The CDR3 is 17 residues long. DNA of the CDR3: TGTGCCAGCAGCTCCGGGACTAGCGGGAGGGTGGGAAATGAGCAGTTCTTC. Amino acids: CASSSGTSGRVGNEQFF.

The gene calls are TRBV15 and TRBJ1-1, with D uncertain. This CDR3 is built from 13 residues. Trimming took 1 base from V and 5 from J, leaving 8 bases between them. CDR1 is LNHNV, CDR2 YYDKDF, per germline (reference sequence). The DNA of the CDR3 is TGTGCCACCAGCAGAGTCGAGTCGACTGAAGCTTTCTTT. Its translation: CATSRVESTEAFF.

CDR3 sequence: CASTGNSSYNSPLHF. In DNA, the CDR3 is TGTGCCAGCACCGGGAACAGCTCCTATAATTCACCCCTCCACTTT. The chain joins TRBV9 to TRBJ1-6; D not resolved. This CDR3 region has 15 residues. V was shortened by 6 bases and J by 0 bases, with 10 bases between the two germline ends. Per germline, CDR1 SGDLS and CDR2 YYNGEE.

The CDR3 here is CASSYSWGGSSQPQHF. The CDR3 DNA reads TGTGCCAGCAGTTACTCGTGGGGAGGGTCCAGTCAGCCCCAGCATTTT. The V gene is TRBV6-5, the J gene TRBJ1-5, with D unresolved. Germline CDR1 and CDR2: MNHEY and SVGAGI. The CDR3 spans 16 residues. Trimming removed 0 bases at V and 6 bases at J, with 15 bases between.

In this sample, this clone turned up a few times. V usage is TRBV30 and J usage is TRBJ2-7; no clear D gene. Trimming took off 3 bases at V and 2 bases at J, with 14 bases between the two ends. Germline V CDR1 and CDR2: GTSNPN, SVGIG (reference sequence). CDR3 length equals 14 residues. The CDR3 DNA sequence: TGTGCCTGGAGCTGGGTGGGCAGCGCCTACGAGCAGTACTTC. Protein: CAWSWVGSAYEQYF.

This clone was seen a few times. The J gene is TRBJ2-4, the V gene TRBV20-1; D uncertain. Between the trimmed V and J ends, which lost 7 bases and 5 bases, there was a span of 9 bases. Looked up from germline, CDR1 is DFQATT and CDR2 is SNEGSKA (reference sequence). CDR3 length: 11 residues. This CDR3 reads CSVRLENIQYF. The CDR3 coding sequence is TGCAGTGTCAGGCTGGAAAACATTCAGTACTTC.

This clone came up a few times. The rearrangement links TRBV7-3 to TRBJ2-1; 10 bases map to TRBD2. V shed 4 bases, J shed 4 bases, and the junction held 1 base outside the gene matches. The CDR3 is 14 residues long. Per germline, CDR1 SGHTA and CDR2 FQGTGA. CDR3 residues: CASSWTSGYNEQFF. DNA for the CDR3: TGTGCCAGCAGCTGGACTAGCGGTTACAATGAGCAGTTCTTC.

This clone came up a few times. This chain uses TRBV9 with TRBJ1-1; D call uncertain. Per germline, CDR1 SGDLS and CDR2 YYNGEE. This CDR3 is built from 15 residues. V was cut by 0 bases and J by 1 base, with 10 bases left in between. In DNA form, the CDR3 reads TGTGCCAGCAGCGTAGTGGCAACGCCGAACACTGAAGCTTTCTTT. Its translation: CASSVVATPNTEAFF.

The sample holds a few counts of this clone. The rearrangement uses TRBV5-1 and TRBJ1-1; perhaps TRBD1 as D (6 bases). Germline loops: CDR1 SGHRS, CDR2 YFSETQ. This CDR3 is 13 amino acids long. Trimming pared 1 base from V and 3 bases from J, leaving 7 bases between. CDR3 loop: CASSLTGYTEAFF. In nucleotides, the CDR3 is TGCGCCAGCAGCTTGACAGGGTACACTGAAGCTTTCTTT.

This clone has just a few counts. Other nucleotide sequences in the sample specify the same CDR3. The chain recombines TRBV18 with TRBJ2-5; D not resolved. Germline CDR1 KGHSH, CDR2 LQKENI. The CDR3 loop spans 11 amino acids. The V gene lost 1 base and the J gene lost 5 bases, with 2 bases spanning the gap. Here the CDR3 reads CASSPLETQYF. CDR3 nucleotides: TGTGCCAGCTCACCACTGGAGACCCAGTACTTC.

A remark on this clone: The sample has other DNA sequences that encode this CDR3 too. The CDR3, as DNA: TGTGCCTGGCTACAAAACACTGAAGCTTTCTTT. This gives the protein CAWLQNTEAFF. The chain is built from TRBV30 and TRBJ1-1; D gene ambiguous. This CDR3 contains 11 residues. CDR1 is GTSNPN and CDR2 is SVGIG in the germline V gene (reference sequence). V lost 5 bases, J lost 2 bases, and 6 bases lay in between.

The chain couples TRBV7-6 to TRBJ2-3; TRBD2 aligns across 10 bases. The CDR3 spans 16 residues. V gave up 2 bases and J gave up 4 bases; unmatched junction bases: 6. Germline loops: CDR1 SGHVS, CDR2 FNYEAQ. CDR3: CASSLRSGRAADTQYF. The CDR3 nucleotides are TGTGCCAGCAGCTTACGGAGCGGGAGGGCCGCAGATACGCAGTATTTT.

The genes are TRBV14 and TRBJ2-3; the D is unclear. This CDR3 has 13 amino acids. From germline, CDR1 is SGHDN and CDR2 FVKESK. Trimming removed 4 bases from V and 1 base from J, with 6 bases in between. The CDR3 bases are TGTGCCAGCAGCCGCAGAGGCACAGATACGCAGTATTTT. This sequence encodes CASSRRGTDTQYF.

Only a few counts were recorded for this clone. The rearrangement uses TRBV5-1 and TRBJ1-1; D gene uncertain. The V gene lost 5 bases and the J gene lost 0 bases, with 11 bases spanning the gap. Looked up from germline, CDR1 is SGHRS and CDR2 is YFSETQ. The CDR3 consists of 14 residues. This chain's CDR3 is CASRGSGMNTEAFF. CDR3 in DNA: TGCGCCAGCAGAGGCTCGGGCATGAACACTGAAGCTTTCTTT.

This clone was observed a single time. The rearrangement joins TRBV7-9 to TRBJ1-1; 7 positions match TRBD1. The CDR3 covers 11 residues. Germline loops: CDR1 SEHNR, CDR2 FQNEAQ (reference sequence). The V segment lost 4 bases and the J segment 8 bases; nucleotides outside the gene matches: 1. The CDR3 reads CASSSTGEAFF. In nucleotides, the CDR3 is TGTGCCAGCAGCTCGACAGGGGAAGCTTTCTTT. Together with reference TRBV7-9 and TRBJ1-1, the CDR3 gives the full variable domain: DTGVSQNPRHKITKRGQNVTFRCDPISEHNRLYWYRQTLGQGPEFLTYFQNEAQLEKSRLLSDRFSAERPKGSFSTLEIQRTEQGDSAMYLCASSSTGEAFFGQGTRLTVV.

Only a few counts were recorded for this clone. This chain connects TRBV4-1 to TRBJ2-3; TRBD2 aligns across 10 bases. J gave up 5 bases and V 4 bases, and 0 bases lay outside the gene matches. The CDR3 length is 13 residues. In germline, CDR1 is MGHRA, CDR2 YSYEKL. The CDR3 DNA follows: TGCGCCAGCAGCCTAGCGGGAGGAGATACGCAGTATTTT. Translated, it gives CASSLAGGDTQYF.